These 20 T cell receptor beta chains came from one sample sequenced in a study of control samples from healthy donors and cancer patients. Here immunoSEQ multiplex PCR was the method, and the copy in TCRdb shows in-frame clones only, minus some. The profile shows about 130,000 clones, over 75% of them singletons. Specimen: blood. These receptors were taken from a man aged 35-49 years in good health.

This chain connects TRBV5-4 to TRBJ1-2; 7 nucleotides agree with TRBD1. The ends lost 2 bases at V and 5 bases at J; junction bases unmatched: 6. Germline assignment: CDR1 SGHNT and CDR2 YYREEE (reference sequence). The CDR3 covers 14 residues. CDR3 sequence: CASSFGGGTYGYTF. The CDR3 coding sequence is TGTGCCAGCAGCTTTGGAGGGGGCACGTATGGCTACACCTTC.

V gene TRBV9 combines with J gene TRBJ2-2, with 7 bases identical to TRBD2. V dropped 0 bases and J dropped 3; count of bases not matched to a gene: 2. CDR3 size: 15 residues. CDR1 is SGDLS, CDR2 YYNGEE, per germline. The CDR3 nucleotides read TGTGCCAGCAGCGTAGCAGCGGGGTACACCGGGGAGCTGTTTTTT. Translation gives CASSVAAGYTGELFF.

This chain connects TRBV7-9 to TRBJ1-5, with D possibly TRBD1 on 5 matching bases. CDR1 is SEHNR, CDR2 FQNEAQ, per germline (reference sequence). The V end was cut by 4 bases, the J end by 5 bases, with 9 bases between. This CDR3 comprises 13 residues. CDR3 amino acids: CASSWGTDQPQHF. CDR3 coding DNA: TGTGCCAGCAGCTGGGGCACCGATCAGCCCCAGCATTTT.

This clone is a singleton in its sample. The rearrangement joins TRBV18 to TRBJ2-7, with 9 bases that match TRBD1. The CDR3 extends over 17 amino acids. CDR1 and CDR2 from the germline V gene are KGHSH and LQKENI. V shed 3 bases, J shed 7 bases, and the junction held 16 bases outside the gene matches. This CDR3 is CASSPKPLTGGPNEQYF. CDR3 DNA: TGTGCCAGCTCACCGAAGCCCCTGACAGGGGGGCCGAATGAGCAGTACTTC.

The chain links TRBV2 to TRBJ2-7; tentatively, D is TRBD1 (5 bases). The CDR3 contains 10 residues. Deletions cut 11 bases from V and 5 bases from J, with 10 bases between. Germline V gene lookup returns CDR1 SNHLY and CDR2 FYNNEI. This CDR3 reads CAGQGHEQYF. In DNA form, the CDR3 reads TGTGCCGGGCAGGGCCACGAGCAGTACTTC.

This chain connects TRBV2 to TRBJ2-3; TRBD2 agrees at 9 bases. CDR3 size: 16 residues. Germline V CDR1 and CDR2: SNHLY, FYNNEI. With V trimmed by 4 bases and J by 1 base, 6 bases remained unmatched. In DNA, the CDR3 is TGTGCCAGCAGTGCGCGAGCGGGGGGTCGCACAGATACGCAGTATTTT. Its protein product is CASSARAGGRTDTQYF.

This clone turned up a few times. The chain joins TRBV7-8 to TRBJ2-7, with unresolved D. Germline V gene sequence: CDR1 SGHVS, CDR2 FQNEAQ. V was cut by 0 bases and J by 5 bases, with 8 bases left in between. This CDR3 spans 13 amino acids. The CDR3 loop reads CASSLAGSNEQYF. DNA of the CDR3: TGTGCCAGCAGCTTAGCAGGGTCCAACGAGCAGTACTTC.

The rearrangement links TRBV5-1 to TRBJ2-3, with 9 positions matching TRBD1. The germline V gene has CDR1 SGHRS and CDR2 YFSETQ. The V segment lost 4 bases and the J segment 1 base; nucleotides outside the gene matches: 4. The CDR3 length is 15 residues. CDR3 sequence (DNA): TGCGCCAGCAGCCCACAGGGGGCTGGCACAGATACGCAGTATTTT. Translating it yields CASSPQGAGTDTQYF.

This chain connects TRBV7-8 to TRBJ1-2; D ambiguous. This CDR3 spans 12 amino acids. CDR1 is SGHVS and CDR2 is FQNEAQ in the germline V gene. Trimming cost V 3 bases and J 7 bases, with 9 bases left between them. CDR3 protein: CASSFLGLGYTF. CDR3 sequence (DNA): TGTGCCAGCAGCTTCCTAGGGCTTGGCTACACCTTC.

The DNA for the CDR3 is TGTGCCAGCAGATTAGGGGGCTCTAATGAAAAACTGTTTTTT. Translated, it gives CASRLGGSNEKLFF. V is TRBV6-5 and J is TRBJ1-4; 7 bases align to TRBD1. V dropped 6 bases and J dropped 3; count of bases not matched to a gene: 4. CDR3 size: 14 residues. Germline assignment: CDR1 MNHEY and CDR2 SVGAGI.

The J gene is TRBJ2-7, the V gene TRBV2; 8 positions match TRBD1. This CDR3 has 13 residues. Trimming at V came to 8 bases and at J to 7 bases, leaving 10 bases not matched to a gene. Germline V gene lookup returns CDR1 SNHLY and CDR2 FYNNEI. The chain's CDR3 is CASVDRGPREQYF. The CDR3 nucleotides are TGTGCCAGCGTCGACAGGGGACCGCGGGAGCAGTACTTC. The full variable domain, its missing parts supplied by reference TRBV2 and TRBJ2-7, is EPEVTQTPSHQVTQMGQEVILRCVPISNHLYFYWYRQILGQKVEFLVSFYNNEISEKSEIFDDQFSVERPDGSNFTLKIRSTKLEDSAMYFCASVDRGPREQYFGPGTRLTVT.

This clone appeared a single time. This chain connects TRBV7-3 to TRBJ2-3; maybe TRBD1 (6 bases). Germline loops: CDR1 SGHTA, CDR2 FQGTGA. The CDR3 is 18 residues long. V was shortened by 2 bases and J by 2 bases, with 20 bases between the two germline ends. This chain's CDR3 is CASSLPGQLSFFTDTQYF. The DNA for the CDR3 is TGTGCCAGCAGCTTACCGGGACAACTTTCATTTTTCACAGATACGCAGTATTTT.

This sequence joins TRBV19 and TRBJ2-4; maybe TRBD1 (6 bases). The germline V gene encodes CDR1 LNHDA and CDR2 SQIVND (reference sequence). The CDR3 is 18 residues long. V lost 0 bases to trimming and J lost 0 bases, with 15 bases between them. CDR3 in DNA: TGTGCCAGTAGTATAGATCAGGACAGAGTGCTAGCCAAAAACATTCAGTACTTC. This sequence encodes CASSIDQDRVLAKNIQYF.

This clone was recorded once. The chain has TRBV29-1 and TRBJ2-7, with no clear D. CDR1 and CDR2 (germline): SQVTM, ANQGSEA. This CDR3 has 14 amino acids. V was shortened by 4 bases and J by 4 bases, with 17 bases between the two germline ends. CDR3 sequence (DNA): TGCAGCGTTGCGCCTCAAGTCGGGTGGTACGAGCAGTACTTC. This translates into CSVAPQVGWYEQYF.

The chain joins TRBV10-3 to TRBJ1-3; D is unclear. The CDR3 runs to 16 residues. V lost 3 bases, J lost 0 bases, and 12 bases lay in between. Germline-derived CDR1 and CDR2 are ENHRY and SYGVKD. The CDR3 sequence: CAISDIQSSSGNTIYF. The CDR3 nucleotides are TGTGCCATCAGTGATATTCAGAGCAGCTCTGGAAACACCATATATTTT.

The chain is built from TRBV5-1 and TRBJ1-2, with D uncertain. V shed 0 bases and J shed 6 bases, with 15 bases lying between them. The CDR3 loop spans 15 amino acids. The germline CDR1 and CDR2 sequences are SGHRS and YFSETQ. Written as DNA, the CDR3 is TGCGCCAGCAGCTTGGCCACTGGAGGGTCGGATGGCTACACCTTC. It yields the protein CASSLATGGSDGYTF.

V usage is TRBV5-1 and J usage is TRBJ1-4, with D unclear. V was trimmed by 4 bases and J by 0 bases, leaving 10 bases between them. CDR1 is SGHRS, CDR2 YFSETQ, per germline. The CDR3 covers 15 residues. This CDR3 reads CASSPTVATNEKLFF. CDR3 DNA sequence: TGCGCCAGCAGCCCGACCGTAGCAACTAATGAAAAACTGTTTTTT.

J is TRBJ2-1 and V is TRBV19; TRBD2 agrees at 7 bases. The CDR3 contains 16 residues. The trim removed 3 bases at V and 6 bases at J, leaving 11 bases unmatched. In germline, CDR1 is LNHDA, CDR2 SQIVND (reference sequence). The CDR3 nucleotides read TGTGCCAGTAGTATGGAGACGGGGGACTATTTCAATGAGCAGTTCTTC. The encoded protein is CASSMETGDYFNEQFF.

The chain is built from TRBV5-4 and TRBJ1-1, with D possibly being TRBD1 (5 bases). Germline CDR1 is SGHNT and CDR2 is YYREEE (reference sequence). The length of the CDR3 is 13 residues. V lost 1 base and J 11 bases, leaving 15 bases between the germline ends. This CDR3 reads CASSLSGSARAFF. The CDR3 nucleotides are TGTGCCAGCAGCTTGTCAGGGAGCGCGAGGGCTTTCTTT.

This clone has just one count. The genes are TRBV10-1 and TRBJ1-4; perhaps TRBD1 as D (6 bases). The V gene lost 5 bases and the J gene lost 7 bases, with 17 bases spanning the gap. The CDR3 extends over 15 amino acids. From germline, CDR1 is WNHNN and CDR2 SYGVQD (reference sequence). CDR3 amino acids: CASSRTGPGVEKLFF. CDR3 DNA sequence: TGCGCCAGCAGTAGAACGGGGCCAGGGGTTGAAAAACTGTTTTTT.